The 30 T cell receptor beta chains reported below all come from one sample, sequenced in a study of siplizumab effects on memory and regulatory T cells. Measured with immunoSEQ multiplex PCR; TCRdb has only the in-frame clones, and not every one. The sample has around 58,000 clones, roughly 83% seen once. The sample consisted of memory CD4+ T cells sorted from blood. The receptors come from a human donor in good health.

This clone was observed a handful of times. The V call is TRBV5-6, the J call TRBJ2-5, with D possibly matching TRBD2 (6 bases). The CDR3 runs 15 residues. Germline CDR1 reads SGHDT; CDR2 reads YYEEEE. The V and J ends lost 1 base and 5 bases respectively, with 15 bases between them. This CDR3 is CASSLKGAAGETQYF. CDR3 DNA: TGTGCCAGCAGCTTGAAAGGGGCGGCGGGGGAGACCCAGTACTTC.

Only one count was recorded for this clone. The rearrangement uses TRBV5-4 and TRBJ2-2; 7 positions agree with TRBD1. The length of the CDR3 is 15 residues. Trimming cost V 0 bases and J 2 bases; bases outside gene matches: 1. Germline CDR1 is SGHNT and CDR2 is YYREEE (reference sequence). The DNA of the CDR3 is TGTGCCAGCAGCTTGGACAGGGGCAACACCGGGGAGCTGTTTTTT. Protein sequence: CASSLDRGNTGELFF.

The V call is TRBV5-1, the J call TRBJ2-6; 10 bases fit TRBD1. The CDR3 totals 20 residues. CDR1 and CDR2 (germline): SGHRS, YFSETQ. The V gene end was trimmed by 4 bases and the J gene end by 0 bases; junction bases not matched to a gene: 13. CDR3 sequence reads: CASSPGPGTGVNSGANVLTF. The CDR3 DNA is TGCGCCAGCAGCCCGGGCCCCGGGACAGGGGTTAACTCTGGGGCCAACGTCCTGACTTTC.

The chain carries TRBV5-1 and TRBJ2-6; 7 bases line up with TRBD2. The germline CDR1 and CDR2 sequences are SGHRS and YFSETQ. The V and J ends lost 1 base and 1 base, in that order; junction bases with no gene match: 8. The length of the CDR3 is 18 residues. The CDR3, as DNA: TGCGCCAGCAGCTTGACCTTTAGACTAGCTTCTGGGGCCAACGTCCTGACTTTC. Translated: CASSLTFRLASGANVLTF.

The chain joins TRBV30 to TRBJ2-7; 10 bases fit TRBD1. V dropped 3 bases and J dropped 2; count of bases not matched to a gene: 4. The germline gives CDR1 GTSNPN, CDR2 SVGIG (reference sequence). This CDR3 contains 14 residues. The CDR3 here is CAWRQGQGAYEQYF. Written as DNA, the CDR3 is TGTGCCTGGAGGCAAGGACAGGGGGCCTACGAGCAGTACTTC. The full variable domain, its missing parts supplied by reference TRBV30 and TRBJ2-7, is SQTIHQWPATLVQPVGSPLSLECTVEGTSNPNLYWYRQAAGRGLQLLFYSVGIGQISSEVPQNLSASRPQDRQFILSSKKLLLSDSGFYLCAWRQGQGAYEQYFGPGTRLTVT.

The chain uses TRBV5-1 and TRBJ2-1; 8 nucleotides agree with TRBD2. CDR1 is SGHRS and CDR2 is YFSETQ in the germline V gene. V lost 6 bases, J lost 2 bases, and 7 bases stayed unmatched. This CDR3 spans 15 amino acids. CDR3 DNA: TGCGCCAGCAAGTCTAGCGGGTTACCCTACAATGAGCAGTTCTTC. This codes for CASKSSGLPYNEQFF.

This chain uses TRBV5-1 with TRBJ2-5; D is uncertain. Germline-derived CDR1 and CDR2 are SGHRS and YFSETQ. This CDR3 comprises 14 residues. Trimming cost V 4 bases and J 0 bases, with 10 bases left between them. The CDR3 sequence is CASSPQMYQETQYF. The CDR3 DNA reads TGCGCCAGCAGCCCTCAAATGTACCAAGAGACCCAGTACTTC.

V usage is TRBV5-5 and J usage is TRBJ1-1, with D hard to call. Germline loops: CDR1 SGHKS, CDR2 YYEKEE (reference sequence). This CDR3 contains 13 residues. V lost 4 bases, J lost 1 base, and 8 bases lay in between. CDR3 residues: CASSPTTNTEAFF. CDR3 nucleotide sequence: TGTGCCAGCAGCCCTACAACGAACACTGAAGCTTTCTTT.

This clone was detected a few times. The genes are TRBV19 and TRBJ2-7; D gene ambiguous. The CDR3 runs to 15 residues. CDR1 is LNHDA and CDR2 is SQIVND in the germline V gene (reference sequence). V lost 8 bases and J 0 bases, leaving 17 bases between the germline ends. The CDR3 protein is CASSFSQVTSYEQYF. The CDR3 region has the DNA TGTGCCAGTTCGTTTAGTCAGGTAACCTCCTACGAGCAGTACTTC.

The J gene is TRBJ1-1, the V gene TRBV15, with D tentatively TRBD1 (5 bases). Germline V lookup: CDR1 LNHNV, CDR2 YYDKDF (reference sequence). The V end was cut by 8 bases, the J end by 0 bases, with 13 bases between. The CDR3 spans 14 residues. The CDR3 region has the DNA TGTGCCACCGAGGGCCTGGGGGTGAACACTGAAGCTTTCTTT. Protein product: CATEGLGVNTEAFF.

The chain's CDR3 is CASSPPDGRSLGTEAFF. Written as DNA, the CDR3 is TGTGCCAGCTCACCACCGGACGGCAGAAGTTTGGGCACTGAAGCTTTCTTT. J is TRBJ1-1 and V is TRBV18; D call uncertain. Germline V CDR1 and CDR2: KGHSH, LQKENI. Between the trimmed V and J ends, which lost 0 bases and 4 bases, there was a span of 18 bases. The CDR3 has 17 amino acids.

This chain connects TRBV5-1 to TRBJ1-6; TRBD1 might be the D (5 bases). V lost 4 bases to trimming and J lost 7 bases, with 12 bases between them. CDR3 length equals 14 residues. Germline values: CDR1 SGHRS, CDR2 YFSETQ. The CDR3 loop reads CASSPTGANSPLHF. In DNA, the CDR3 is TGCGCCAGCAGCCCCACCGGGGCCAATTCACCCCTCCACTTT.

CDR3 bases: TGTGCCAGTAGTATAGTCACCGGGGGCAAAGATACGCAGTATTTT. Amino acid sequence: CASSIVTGGKDTQYF. This chain links TRBV19 with TRBJ2-3; D is perhaps TRBD1 or TRBD2 (6 bases each). The CDR3 covers 15 residues. Trimming shortened V by 1 base and J by 5 bases, and 13 bases separated the two germline ends. CDR1 is LNHDA, CDR2 SQIVND, per germline (reference sequence). The variable domain in full, completed from reference TRBV19 and TRBJ2-3, reads DGGITQSPKYLFRKEGQNVTLSCEQNLNHDAMYWYRQDPGQGLRLIYYSQIVNDFQKGDIAEGYSVSREKKESFPLTVTSAQKNPTAFYLCASSIVTGGKDTQYFGPGTRLTVL.

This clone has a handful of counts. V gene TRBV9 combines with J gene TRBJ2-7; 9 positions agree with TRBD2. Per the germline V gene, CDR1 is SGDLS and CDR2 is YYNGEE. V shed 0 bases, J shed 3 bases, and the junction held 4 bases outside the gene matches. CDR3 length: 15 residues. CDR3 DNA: TGTGCCAGCAGCGTAGCTCCTAGCGGGATCTACGAGCAGTACTTC. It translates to CASSVAPSGIYEQYF.

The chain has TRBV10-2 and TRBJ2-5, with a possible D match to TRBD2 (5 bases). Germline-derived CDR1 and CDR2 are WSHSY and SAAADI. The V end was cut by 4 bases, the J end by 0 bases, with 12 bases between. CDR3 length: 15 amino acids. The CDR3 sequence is CASSGRSGYQETQYF. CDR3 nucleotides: TGCGCCAGCAGTGGGAGGTCGGGGTACCAAGAGACCCAGTACTTC.

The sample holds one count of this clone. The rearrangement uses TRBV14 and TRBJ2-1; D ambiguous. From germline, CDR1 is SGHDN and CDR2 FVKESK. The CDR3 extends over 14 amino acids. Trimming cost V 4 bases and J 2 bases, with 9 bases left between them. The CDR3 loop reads CASSPRTTYNEQFF. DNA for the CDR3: TGTGCCAGCAGCCCAAGGACCACCTACAATGAGCAGTTCTTC. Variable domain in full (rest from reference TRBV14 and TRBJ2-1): EAGVTQFPSHSVIEKGQTVTLRCDPISGHDNLYWYRRVMGKEIKFLLHFVKESKQDESGMPNNRFLAERTGGTYSTLKVQPAELEDSGVYFCASSPRTTYNEQFFGPGTRLTVL.

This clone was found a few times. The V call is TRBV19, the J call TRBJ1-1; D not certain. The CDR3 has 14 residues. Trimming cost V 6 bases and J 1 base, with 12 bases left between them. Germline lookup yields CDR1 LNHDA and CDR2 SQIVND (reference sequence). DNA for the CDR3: TGTGCCAGTAGAGACGCCCCCGAGAACACTGAAGCTTTCTTT. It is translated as CASRDAPENTEAFF. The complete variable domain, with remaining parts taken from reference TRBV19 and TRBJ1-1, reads DGGITQSPKYLFRKEGQNVTLSCEQNLNHDAMYWYRQDPGQGLRLIYYSQIVNDFQKGDIAEGYSVSREKKESFPLTVTSAQKNPTAFYLCASRDAPENTEAFFGQGTRLTVV.

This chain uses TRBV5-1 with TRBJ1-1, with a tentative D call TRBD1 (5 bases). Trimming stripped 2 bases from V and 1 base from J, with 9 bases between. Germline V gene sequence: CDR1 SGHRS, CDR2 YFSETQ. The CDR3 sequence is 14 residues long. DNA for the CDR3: TGCGCCAGCAGCTTACAGGCTCAGAACACTGAAGCTTTCTTT. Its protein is CASSLQAQNTEAFF.

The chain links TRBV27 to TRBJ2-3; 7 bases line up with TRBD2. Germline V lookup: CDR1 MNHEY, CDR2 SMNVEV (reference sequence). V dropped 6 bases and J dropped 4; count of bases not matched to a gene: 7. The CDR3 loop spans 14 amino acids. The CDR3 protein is CASRTWTSSDTQYF. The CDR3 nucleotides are TGTGCCAGCAGAACATGGACTAGTTCAGATACGCAGTATTTT.

CDR3 amino acids: CASSQAPAEIYNEQFF. CDR3 coding DNA: TGCGCCAGCAGCCAAGCCCCCGCCGAGATTTACAATGAGCAGTTCTTC. The gene calls are TRBV4-1 and TRBJ2-1; D is uncertain. With 1 base removed from V and 4 bases from J, the gap between germline ends came to 14 bases. The CDR3 contains 16 residues. The germline V gene encodes CDR1 MGHRA and CDR2 YSYEKL.

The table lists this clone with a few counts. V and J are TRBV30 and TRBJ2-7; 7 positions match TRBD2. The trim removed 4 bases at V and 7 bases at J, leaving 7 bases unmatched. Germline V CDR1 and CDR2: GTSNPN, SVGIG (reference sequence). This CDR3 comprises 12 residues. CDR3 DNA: TGTGCCTGGATGGTGGCGGGAGTTGAGCAGTACTTC. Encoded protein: CAWMVAGVEQYF.

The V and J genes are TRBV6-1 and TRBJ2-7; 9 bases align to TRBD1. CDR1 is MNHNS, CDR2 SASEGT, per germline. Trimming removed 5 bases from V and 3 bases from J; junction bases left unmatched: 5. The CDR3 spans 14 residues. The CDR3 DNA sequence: TGTGCCAGCAGTAGGGGACAGGGCGGCTACGAGCAGTACTTC. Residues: CASSRGQGGYEQYF.

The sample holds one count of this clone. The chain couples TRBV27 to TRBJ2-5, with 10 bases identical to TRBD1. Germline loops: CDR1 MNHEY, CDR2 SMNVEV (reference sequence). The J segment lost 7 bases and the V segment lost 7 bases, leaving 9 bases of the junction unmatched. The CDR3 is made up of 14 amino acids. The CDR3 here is CASTTTGGAGTQYF. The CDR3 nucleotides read TGTGCCAGCACCACGACAGGGGGCGCCGGGACCCAGTACTTC.

The CDR3 protein is CASSSEYSYEQYF. The CDR3 nucleotides read TGTGCCAGCAGTAGTGAGTACTCCTACGAGCAGTACTTC. This chain uses TRBV2 with TRBJ2-7; unclear D gene. V lost 5 bases and J lost 0, with 8 bases in between. This CDR3 contains 13 residues. Germline values: CDR1 SNHLY, CDR2 FYNNEI.

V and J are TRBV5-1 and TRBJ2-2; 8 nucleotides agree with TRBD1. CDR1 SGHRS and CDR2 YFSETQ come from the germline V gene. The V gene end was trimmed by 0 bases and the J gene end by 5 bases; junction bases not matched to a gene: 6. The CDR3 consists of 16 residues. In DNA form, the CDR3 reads TGCGCCAGCAGCTTGGAGGGGACAGGACTTACCGGGGAGCTGTTTTTT. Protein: CASSLEGTGLTGELFF.

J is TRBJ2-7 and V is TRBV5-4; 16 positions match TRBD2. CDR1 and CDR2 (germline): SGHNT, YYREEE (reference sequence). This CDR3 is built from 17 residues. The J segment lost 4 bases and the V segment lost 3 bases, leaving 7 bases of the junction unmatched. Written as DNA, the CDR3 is TGTGCCAGCAGCTCCCCGGGACTAGCGGGAGGGCGGTACGAGCAGTACTTC. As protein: CASSSPGLAGGRYEQYF.

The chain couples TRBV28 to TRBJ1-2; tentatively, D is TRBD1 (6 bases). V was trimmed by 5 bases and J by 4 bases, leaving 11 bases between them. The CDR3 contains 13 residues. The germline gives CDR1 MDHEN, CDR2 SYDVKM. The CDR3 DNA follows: TGTGCCAGCAGTCCGGACAGACTCTATGGCTACACCTTC. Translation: CASSPDRLYGYTF.

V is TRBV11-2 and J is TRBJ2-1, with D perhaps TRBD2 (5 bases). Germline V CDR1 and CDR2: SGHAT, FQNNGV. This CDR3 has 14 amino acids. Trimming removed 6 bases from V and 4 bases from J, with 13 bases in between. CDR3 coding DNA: TGTGCCAGCAGTCGGACTTACGATTACAATGAGCAGTTCTTC. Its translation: CASSRTYDYNEQFF.

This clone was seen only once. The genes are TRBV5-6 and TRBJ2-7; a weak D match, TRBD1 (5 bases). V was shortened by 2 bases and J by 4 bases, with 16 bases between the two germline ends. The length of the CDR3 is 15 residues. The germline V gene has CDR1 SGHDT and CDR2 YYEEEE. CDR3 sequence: CASSFGRVEPYEQYF. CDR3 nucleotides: TGTGCCAGCAGCTTTGGCAGGGTTGAGCCATACGAGCAGTACTTC.

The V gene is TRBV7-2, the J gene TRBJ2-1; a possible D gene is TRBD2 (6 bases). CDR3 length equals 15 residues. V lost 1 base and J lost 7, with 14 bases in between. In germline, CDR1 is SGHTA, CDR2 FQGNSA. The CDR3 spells CASSLEGTQHNEQFF. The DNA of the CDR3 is TGTGCCAGCAGCTTAGAAGGGACTCAGCATAATGAGCAGTTCTTC.